Below, 26 T cell receptor beta chains from the same sample are listed, as sequenced in a study of T-cell memory formation after mild COVID-19. Each CDR3 protein is one row after TCRdb ran MiXCR on the 5' RACE reads. This sample has under 40,000 distinct CDR3 sequences, with just under 8% found just once. The source material was PBMCs or a T cell subset sorted from them (not recorded which). The receptor set was obtained from a man aged 18-30 years who had mild COVID-19 (a few samples of this study predate the infection). Cell type and time point are not known.

This clonotype has ten or more counts. Written as DNA, the CDR3 is TGCGCCAGCAGCTTGGTACTAGATCCCGGGGAGCTGTTTTTT. As protein: CASSLVLDPGELFF. The rearrangement joins TRBV5-1 to TRBJ2-2, with TRBD2 as a possible D gene (5 bases). Germline CDR1 reads SGHRS; CDR2 reads YFSETQ. The V gene lost 0 bases and the J gene lost 6 bases, with 9 bases spanning the gap. The CDR3 spans 14 residues.

This clonotype was found many times. The chain has TRBV29-1 and TRBJ1-5; 7 nucleotides line up with TRBD1. CDR3 length: 13 residues. Germline CDR1 and CDR2: SQVTM and ANQGSEA. J gave up 5 bases and V 5 bases, and 6 bases lay outside the gene matches. CDR3 DNA: TGCAGCGTTACGACAGGGTCCCATCAGCCCCAGCATTTT. This encodes CSVTTGSHQPQHF.

This clonotype came up many times. The chain links TRBV7-3 to TRBJ2-1; D ambiguous. The CDR3 is 14 residues long. V shed 2 bases and J shed 6 bases, with 11 bases lying between them. Germline lookup yields CDR1 SGHTA and CDR2 FQGTGA. CDR3 sequence reads: CASSLGPLSNEQFF. For the CDR3, the DNA is TGTGCCAGCAGCTTAGGGCCTCTAAGCAATGAGCAGTTCTTC. Full variable domain (outside the CDR3, taken from reference TRBV7-3 and TRBJ2-1): GAGVSQTPSNKVTEKGKYVELRCDPISGHTALYWYRQSLGQGPEFLIYFQGTGAADDSGLPNDRFFAVRPEGSVSTLKIQRTERGDSAVYLCASSLGPLSNEQFFGPGTRLTVL.

In this sample, this clonotype turned up many times. A read error may produce the germline difference seen at one junction end. This chain joins TRBV7-7 and TRBJ2-5; TRBD1 agrees at 7 bases. The germline gives CDR1 SSHAT, CDR2 FNYEAQ (reference sequence). The CDR3 extends over 13 amino acids. CDR3 bases: TGTGCTAGCAGCAACGACAGGGAAGAGACCCAGTACTTC. Residues: CASSNDREETQYF.

The sample holds many counts of this clonotype. The chain is built from TRBV12-5 and TRBJ2-3; tentative D call: TRBD1 (6 bases). This CDR3 has 16 amino acids. V was trimmed by 2 bases and J by 8 bases, leaving 20 bases between them. Germline-derived CDR1 and CDR2 are LGHNT and FRNRAP. The CDR3 here is CASGLLGADTRVTQYF. For the CDR3, the DNA is TGTGCTAGTGGTTTGTTGGGGGCGGATACCCGTGTTACGCAGTATTTT.

The gene calls are TRBV20-1 and TRBJ1-1; D is perhaps TRBD1 (5 bases). Germline values: CDR1 DFQATT, CDR2 SNEGSKA (reference sequence). The CDR3 consists of 15 residues. Trimming removed 0 bases from V and 3 bases from J, with 14 bases in between. The CDR3, as DNA: TGCAGTGCTAGAGATAGGGTGGGGGGAGACACTGAAGCTTTCTTT. It translates to CSARDRVGGDTEAFF.

J is TRBJ1-1 and V is TRBV12-3 or TRBV12-4, with unresolved D. V shed 7 bases and J shed 4 bases, with 13 bases lying between them. The CDR3 runs to 13 residues. CDR3 nucleotides: TGTGCCAGCACCTCCACAGTGACCACTGAAGCTTTCTTT. As protein: CASTSTVTTEAFF.

This clonotype was detected ten times or more. The chain joins TRBV7-3 to TRBJ2-1, with a possible D match to TRBD2 (5 bases). Per the germline V gene, CDR1 is SGHTA and CDR2 is FQGTGA. V lost 2 bases and J 9 bases, leaving 5 bases between the germline ends. The CDR3 consists of 11 residues. This CDR3 is CASSLAGEQFF. CDR3 sequence (DNA): TGTGCCAGCAGCTTAGCGGGTGAGCAGTTCTTC.

There are many counts of this clonotype. In DNA, the CDR3 is TGCGCCAGCAGCCAAGGACTGGCTAACTATGGCTACACCTTC. This codes for CASSQGLANYGYTF. V gene TRBV4-1 combines with J gene TRBJ1-2; no clear D. Germline lookup yields CDR1 MGHRA and CDR2 YSYEKL. This CDR3 region has 14 residues. Trimming pared 1 base from V and 0 bases from J, leaving 6 bases between.

In this sample, this clonotype turned up many times. The V and J genes are TRBV7-3 and TRBJ2-3; TRBD1 is a possible D gene (5 bases). This CDR3 has 15 residues. CDR1 SGHTA and CDR2 FQGTGA come from the germline V gene. V was clipped by 1 base and J by 1 base, with 9 bases between them. The CDR3 loop is CASSLMGRGTDTQYF. The CDR3 nucleotides are TGTGCCAGCAGCTTAATGGGCAGGGGCACAGATACGCAGTATTTT. Full variable domain (remainder filled in from reference TRBV7-3 and TRBJ2-3): GAGVSQTPSNKVTEKGKYVELRCDPISGHTALYWYRQSLGQGPEFLIYFQGTGAADDSGLPNDRFFAVRPEGSVSTLKIQRTERGDSAVYLCASSLMGRGTDTQYFGPGTRLTVL.

This clonotype was recorded many times. This chain uses TRBV7-2 with TRBJ2-5, with D possibly TRBD1 on 5 matching bases. V was shortened by 1 base and J by 6 bases, with 12 bases between the two germline ends. This CDR3 comprises 14 residues. Germline CDR1 and CDR2: SGHTA and FQGNSA. This CDR3 reads CASSLGGRVKTQYF. The CDR3 DNA is TGTGCCAGCAGCTTAGGAGGCAGGGTAAAGACCCAGTACTTC. Full variable domain (outside the CDR3, taken from reference TRBV7-2 and TRBJ2-5): GAGVSQSPSNKVTEKGKDVELRCDPISGHTALYWYRQSLGQGLEFLIYFQGNSAPDKSGLPSDRFSAERTGGSVSTLTIQRTQQEDSAVYLCASSLGGRVKTQYFGPGTRLLVL.

This clonotype rates as medium-sized. This sequence joins TRBV20-1 and TRBJ1-5; D unclear. Trimming pared 0 bases from V and 4 bases from J, leaving 10 bases between. The CDR3 is made up of 14 amino acids. Germline V gives CDR1 DFQATT, CDR2 SNEGSKA (reference sequence). CDR3: CSARDLPGNQPQHF. The CDR3, as DNA: TGCAGTGCTAGAGATTTGCCGGGTAATCAGCCCCAGCATTTT.

This clonotype was observed a handful of times. The V gene is TRBV19, the J gene TRBJ2-3; maybe TRBD1 (6 bases). Trimming removed 8 bases at V and 0 bases at J, with 9 bases between. The V gene's germline CDR1 is LNHDA and CDR2 SQIVND (reference sequence). The CDR3 contains 13 residues. CDR3 loop: CASLQGSTDTQYF. CDR3 in DNA: TGTGCCAGTTTACAGGGTAGCACAGATACGCAGTATTTT.

This chain connects TRBV25-1 to TRBJ1-1, with unresolved D. The CDR3 extends over 12 amino acids. The V gene's germline CDR1 is MGHDK and CDR2 SYGVNS. The ends were cut back, 5 bases at V and 7 bases at J, with 11 bases in the middle. The CDR3 nucleotides read TGTGCCAGCAGTCCGGGGAGATTTGAAGCTTTCTTT. Its protein is CASSPGRFEAFF. Supplemented by reference TRBV25-1 and TRBJ1-1, the full variable domain reads EADIYQTPRYLVIGTGKKITLECSQTMGHDKMYWYQQDPGMELHLIHYSYGVNSTEKGDLSSESTVSRIRTEHFPLTLESARPSHTSQYLCASSPGRFEAFFGQGTRLTVV.

This clonotype was recorded many times. The V call is TRBV6-6, the J call TRBJ2-7, with no clear D. V lost 4 bases, J lost 8 bases, and 15 bases lay in between. This CDR3 is built from 13 residues. Germline values: CDR1 MNHNY, CDR2 SVGAGI (reference sequence). The CDR3 bases are TGTGCCAGCAGTTCAGGTGGTGTCCCGAAGCAGTACGTC. This encodes CASSSGGVPKQYV.

This clonotype was recorded at least ten times. This chain joins TRBV19 and TRBJ2-2; D is unclear. The V end lost 0 bases, the J end lost 5 bases, and 4 bases lay between the germline ends. Germline CDR1 reads LNHDA; CDR2 reads SQIVND (reference sequence). The CDR3 is 13 residues long. In nucleotides, the CDR3 is TGTGCCAGTAGTATAGACTGGACCGGGGAGCTGTTTTTT. It translates to CASSIDWTGELFF.

This clonotype was recorded many times. The chain is built from TRBV7-2 and TRBJ1-4; the D gene is possibly TRBD1 (6 bases). Trimming took off 5 bases at V and 10 bases at J, with 17 bases between the two ends. The CDR3 contains 14 residues. CDR1 is SGHTA and CDR2 is FQGNSA in the germline V gene. This chain's CDR3 is CASSPRGGAGKLFF. The CDR3, as DNA: TGTGCCAGCAGCCCTCGGGGGGGGGCCGGAAAACTGTTTTTT. Based on the CDR3 plus reference TRBV7-2 and TRBJ1-4, the full variable domain is GAGVSQSPSNKVTEKGKDVELRCDPISGHTALYWYRQSLGQGLEFLIYFQGNSAPDKSGLPSDRFSAERTGGSVSTLTIQRTQQEDSAVYLCASSPRGGAGKLFFGSGTQLSVL.

V usage is TRBV28 and J usage is TRBJ1-5, with D hard to call. This CDR3 has 15 amino acids. V shed 2 bases and J shed 3 bases, with 11 bases lying between them. The V gene's germline CDR1 is MDHEN and CDR2 SYDVKM. DNA of the CDR3: TGTGCCAGCAGTTTAAATGGGGTCTCCAATCAGCCCCAGCATTTT. It yields the protein CASSLNGVSNQPQHF. The variable domain in full, completed from reference TRBV28 and TRBJ1-5, reads DVKVTQSSRYLVKRTGEKVFLECVQDMDHENMFWYRQDPGLGLRLIYFSYDVKMKEKGDIPEGYSVSREKKERFSLILESASTNQTSMYLCASSLNGVSNQPQHFGDGTRLSIL.

The chain carries TRBV24-1 and TRBJ2-1; TRBD2 matches at 8 bases. Trimming took 6 bases from V and 3 from J; bases not matched to a gene: 6. This CDR3 comprises 15 residues. The germline CDR1 and CDR2 sequences are KGHDR and SFDVKD. This CDR3 is CATSRAGDLYNEQFF. CDR3 coding DNA: TGTGCCACCAGTAGAGCGGGGGACCTCTACAATGAGCAGTTCTTC.

This clonotype was seen many times. This chain connects TRBV20-1 to TRBJ2-5; unclear D gene. CDR3 length: 14 amino acids. The V end lost 4 bases, the J end lost 0 bases, and 12 bases lay between the germline ends. Per the germline V gene, CDR1 is DFQATT and CDR2 is SNEGSKA (reference sequence). The CDR3: CSANPGSYQETQYF. The CDR3 DNA is TGCAGTGCTAACCCCGGGTCGTACCAAGAGACCCAGTACTTC.

The chain combines TRBV20-1 with TRBJ2-7, with D possibly matching TRBD1 (5 bases). V was cut by 3 bases and J by 0 bases, with 9 bases left in between. Per germline, CDR1 DFQATT and CDR2 SNEGSKA (reference sequence). The CDR3 runs to 13 residues. The CDR3: CSARGHLSYEQYF. The CDR3 coding sequence is TGCAGTGCTAGGGGGCACCTCTCCTACGAGCAGTACTTC.

In its sample, this clonotype was seen many times. The chain links TRBV5-1 to TRBJ2-5; weak D call: TRBD2 (6 bases). Trimming removed 4 bases at V and 1 base at J, with 11 bases between. Germline CDR1 and CDR2: SGHRS and YFSETQ. The CDR3 is made up of 14 amino acids. The CDR3 spells CASSLGLGQETQYF. The CDR3, as DNA: TGCGCCAGCAGCCTGGGACTTGGCCAAGAGACCCAGTACTTC.

This clonotype appeared a few times. This chain connects TRBV6-4 to TRBJ1-5, with D tentatively TRBD1 (6 bases). Trimming removed 3 bases at V and 2 bases at J, with 11 bases between. The CDR3 contains 15 residues. The germline CDR1 and CDR2 sequences are MRHNA and SNTAGT. DNA for the CDR3: TGTGCCAGCAGTGAAAGTCGGGGGCGCAATCAGCCCCAGCATTTT. Its translation: CASSESRGRNQPQHF.

This clonotype occurred a few times. This chain uses TRBV28 with TRBJ2-5; no definite D call. The CDR3 length is 13 residues. CDR1 is MDHEN and CDR2 is SYDVKM in the germline V gene. V was shortened by 8 bases and J by 4 bases, with 14 bases between the two germline ends. The CDR3 loop is CASGSGALETQYF. The CDR3 nucleotides read TGTGCCAGCGGATCTGGCGCCTTAGAGACCCAGTACTTC.

This clonotype was detected only a few times. The chain recombines TRBV19 with TRBJ1-2; a weak D match, TRBD1 (5 bases). This CDR3 spans 14 amino acids. In germline, CDR1 is LNHDA, CDR2 SQIVND (reference sequence). V was cut by 3 bases and J by 3 bases, with 11 bases left in between. The CDR3 region is CASSIIPGDYGYTF. Here the CDR3 DNA reads TGTGCCAGTAGTATTATTCCGGGGGACTATGGCTACACCTTC.

The table lists this clonotype with many counts. The V gene is TRBV7-2, the J gene TRBJ1-6; 8 bases match TRBD1. The V segment lost 4 bases and the J segment 5 bases; nucleotides outside the gene matches: 4. The germline CDR1 and CDR2 sequences are SGHTA and FQGNSA. The CDR3 extends over 15 amino acids. CDR3 in amino acids: CASSWGQADNSPLHF. In nucleotides, the CDR3 is TGTGCCAGCAGCTGGGGACAGGCCGATAATTCACCCCTCCACTTT.